This T cell receptor beta chain came from a study of shared clonotypes between healthy human individuals. Findings and caveats of the study: Sorted-subset samples were not fully sequenced, rarefaction indicated. Estimated clonotype richness was generally higher in naive than memory subsets.

The CDR3 has 14 residues. Germline lookup yields CDR1 SGHRS and CDR2 YFSETQ. Trimming removed 4 bases at V and 5 bases at J, with 14 bases between. Comments on this clone: Its antigen is not known.

Measured with immunoSEQ multiplex PCR; TCRdb has only the in-frame clones, and not every one. The repertoire has a few million clones, about 94% of them found once; the top ten carry approximately 0.13%. Material: naive CD4+ T cells sorted from blood. Subset here: CD45RA+ positively selected. The receptor comes from a man between 18 and 29 years old in good health. The chain links TRBV5-1 to TRBJ2-3; D is ambiguous. CDR3 residues: CASSPTRSGDTQYF. In DNA form, the CDR3 reads TGCGCCAGCAGCCCCACCCGATCGGGAGATACGCAGTATTTT. Full variable domain (missing parts from reference TRBV5-1 and TRBJ2-3): KAGVTQTPRYLIKTRGQQVTLSCSPISGHRSVSWYQQTPGQGLQFLFEYFSETQRNKGNFPGRFSGRQFSNSRSEMNVSTLELGDSALYLCASSPTRSGDTQYFGPGTRLTVL.